This TCR beta chain was found in a study of CD8 T cells in Susac syndrome. In germline, CDR1 is DFQATT, CDR2 SNEGSKA (reference sequence). Trimming shortened V by 3 bases and J by 5 bases, and 13 bases separated the two germline ends. This CDR3 contains 13 residues. TCR beta was sequenced from blood CD8+ and CD4+ T cells. TEMRA cells were FACS-enriched, unlike CD8+ and CD4+ T cells, which were negatively isolated. An amount of RNA that ranged from about 0.45 to 1 ug was reverse transcribed with random hexamers. An immunoSEQ multiplex PCR generated amplified TCR beta CDR3 products spanning 54 Vbeta and 13 Jbeta. MiXCR, run by TCRdb on the immunoSEQ multiplex PCR reads, gives a single entry per CDR3 protein. The sample comprises 200,000 to 250,000 distinct CDR3 sequences, more than 85% of which are singletons, and 0.1% to 0.15% rests with the top ten.

The sequence derives from a human donor with multiple sclerosis. The specimen was CD8+ T cells from PBMCs. V usage is TRBV20-1 and J usage is TRBJ1-1; maybe TRBD1 (6 bases). The CDR3 spells CSARPGVSTEAFF. The CDR3 DNA reads TGCAGTGCTAGGCCAGGGGTGTCGACTGAAGCTTTCTTT.